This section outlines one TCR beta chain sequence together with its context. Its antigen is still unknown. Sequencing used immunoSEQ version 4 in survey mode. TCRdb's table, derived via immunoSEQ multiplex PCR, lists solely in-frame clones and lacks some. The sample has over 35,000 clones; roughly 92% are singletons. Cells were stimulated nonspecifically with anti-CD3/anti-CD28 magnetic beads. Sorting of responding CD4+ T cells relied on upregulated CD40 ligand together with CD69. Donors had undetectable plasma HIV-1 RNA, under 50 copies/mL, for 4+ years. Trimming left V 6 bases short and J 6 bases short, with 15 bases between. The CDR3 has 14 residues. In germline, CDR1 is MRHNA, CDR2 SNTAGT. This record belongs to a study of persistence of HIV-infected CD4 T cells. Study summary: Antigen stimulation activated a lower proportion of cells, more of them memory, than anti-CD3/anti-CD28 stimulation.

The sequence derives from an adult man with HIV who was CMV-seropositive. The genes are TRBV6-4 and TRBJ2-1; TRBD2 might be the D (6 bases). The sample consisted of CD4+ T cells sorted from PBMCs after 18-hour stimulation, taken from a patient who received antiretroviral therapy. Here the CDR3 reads CASSQEAGINEQFF. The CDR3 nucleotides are TGTGCCAGCAGCCAAGAGGCGGGAATCAATGAGCAGTTCTTC.